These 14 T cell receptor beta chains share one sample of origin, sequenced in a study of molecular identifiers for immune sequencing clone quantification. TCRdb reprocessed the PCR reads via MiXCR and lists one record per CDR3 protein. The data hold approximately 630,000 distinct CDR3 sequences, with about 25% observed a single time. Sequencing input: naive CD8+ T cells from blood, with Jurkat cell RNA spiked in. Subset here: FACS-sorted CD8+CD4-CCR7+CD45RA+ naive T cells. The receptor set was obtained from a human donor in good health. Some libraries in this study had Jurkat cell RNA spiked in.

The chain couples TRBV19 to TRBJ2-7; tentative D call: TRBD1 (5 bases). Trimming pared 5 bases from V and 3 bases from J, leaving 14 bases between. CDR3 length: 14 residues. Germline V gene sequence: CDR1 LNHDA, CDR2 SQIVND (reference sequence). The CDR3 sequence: CASSGGHLGYEQYF. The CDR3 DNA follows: TGTGCCAGTAGTGGCGGACATTTAGGCTACGAGCAGTACTTC.

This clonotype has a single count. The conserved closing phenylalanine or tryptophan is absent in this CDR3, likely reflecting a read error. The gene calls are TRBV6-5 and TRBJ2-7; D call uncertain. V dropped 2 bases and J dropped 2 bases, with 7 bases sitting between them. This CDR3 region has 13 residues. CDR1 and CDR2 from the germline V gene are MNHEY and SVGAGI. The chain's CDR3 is CASSYTGPYEQYS. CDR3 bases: TGTGCCAGCAGTTACACGGGCCCCTACGAGCAGTACTCC.

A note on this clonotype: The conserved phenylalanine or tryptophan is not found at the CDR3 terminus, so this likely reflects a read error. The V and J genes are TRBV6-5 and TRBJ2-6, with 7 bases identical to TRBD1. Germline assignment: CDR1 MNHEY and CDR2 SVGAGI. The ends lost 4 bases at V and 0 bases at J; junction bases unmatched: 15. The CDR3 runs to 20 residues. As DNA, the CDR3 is TGTGCCAGCAGTTCCATTTGGGGAAGGGACAGCAACTCTGGGGCCAACGTCCTGACTTCC. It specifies CASSSIWGRDSNSGANVLTS.

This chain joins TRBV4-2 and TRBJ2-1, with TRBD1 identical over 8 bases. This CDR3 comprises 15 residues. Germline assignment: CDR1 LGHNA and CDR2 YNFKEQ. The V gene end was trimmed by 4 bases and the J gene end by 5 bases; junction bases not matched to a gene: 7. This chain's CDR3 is CASSRRQGLDNEQFF. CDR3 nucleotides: TGTGCCAGCAGCCGAAGACAGGGGCTTGACAATGAGCAGTTCTTC.

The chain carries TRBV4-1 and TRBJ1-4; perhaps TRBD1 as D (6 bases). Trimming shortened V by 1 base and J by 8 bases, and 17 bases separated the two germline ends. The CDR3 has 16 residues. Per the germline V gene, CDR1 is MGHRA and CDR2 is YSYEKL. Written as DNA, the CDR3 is TGCGCCAGCAGCCAAGCATTCTCAGGGGCCTGGGAAAAACTGTTTTTT. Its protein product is CASSQAFSGAWEKLFF.

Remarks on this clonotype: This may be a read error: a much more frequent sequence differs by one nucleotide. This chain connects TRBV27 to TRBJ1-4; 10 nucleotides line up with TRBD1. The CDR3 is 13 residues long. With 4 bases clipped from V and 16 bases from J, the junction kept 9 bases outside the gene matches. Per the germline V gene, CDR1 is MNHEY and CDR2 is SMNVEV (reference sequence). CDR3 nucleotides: TGTGCCAGCAGTTATGGGACAGGGGCTAATCCGTTTTTT. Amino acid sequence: CASSYGTGANPFF.

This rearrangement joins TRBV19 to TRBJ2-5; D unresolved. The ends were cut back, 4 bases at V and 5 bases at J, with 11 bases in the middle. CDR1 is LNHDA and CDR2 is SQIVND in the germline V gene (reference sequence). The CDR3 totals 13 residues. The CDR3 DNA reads TGTGCCAGTAGTACTGATCTCTGGGAGACCCAGTACTTC. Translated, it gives CASSTDLWETQYF. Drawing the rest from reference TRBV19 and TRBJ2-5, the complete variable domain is DGGITQSPKYLFRKEGQNVTLSCEQNLNHDAMYWYRQDPGQGLRLIYYSQIVNDFQKGDIAEGYSVSREKKESFPLTVTSAQKNPTAFYLCASSTDLWETQYFGPGTRLLVL.

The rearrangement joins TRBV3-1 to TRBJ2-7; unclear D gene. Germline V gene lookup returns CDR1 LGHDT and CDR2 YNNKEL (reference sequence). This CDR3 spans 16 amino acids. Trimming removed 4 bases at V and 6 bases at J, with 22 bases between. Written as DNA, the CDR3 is TGTGCCAGCAGCCCCCGTTCGACGAGGCCACCGTCCGAGCAGTACTTC. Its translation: CASSPRSTRPPSEQYF.

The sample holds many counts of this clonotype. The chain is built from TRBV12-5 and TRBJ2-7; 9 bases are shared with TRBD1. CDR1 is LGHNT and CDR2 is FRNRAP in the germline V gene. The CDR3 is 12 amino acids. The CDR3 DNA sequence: TGTGCTAGTGGTCCGGACTACAGGGGGCTCAACGTC. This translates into CASGPDYRGLNV.

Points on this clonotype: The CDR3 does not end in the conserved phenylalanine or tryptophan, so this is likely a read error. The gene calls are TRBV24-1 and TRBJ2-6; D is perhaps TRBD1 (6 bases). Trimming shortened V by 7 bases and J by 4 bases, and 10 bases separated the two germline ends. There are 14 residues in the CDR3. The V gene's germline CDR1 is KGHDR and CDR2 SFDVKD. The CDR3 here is CATSAGAGANVLTL. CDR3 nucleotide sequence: TGTGCCACCAGCGCAGGGGCCGGGGCCAACGTCCTGACTCTC.

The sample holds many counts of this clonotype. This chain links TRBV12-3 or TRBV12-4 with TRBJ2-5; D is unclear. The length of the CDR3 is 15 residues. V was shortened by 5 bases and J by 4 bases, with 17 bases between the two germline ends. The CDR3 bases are TGTGCCAGCAGTACTTGGCCTAGGGCACGAGAGACCCAGTACTTC. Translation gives CASSTWPRARETQYF.

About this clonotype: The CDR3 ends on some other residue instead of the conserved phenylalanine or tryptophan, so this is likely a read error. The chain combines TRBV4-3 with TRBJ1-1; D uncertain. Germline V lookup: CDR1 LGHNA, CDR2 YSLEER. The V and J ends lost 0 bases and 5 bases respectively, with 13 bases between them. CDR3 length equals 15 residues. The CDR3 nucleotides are TGCGCCAGCAGCCAAGATATGGGTATTCGGACTGAAGCTTTCATT. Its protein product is CASSQDMGIRTEAFI.

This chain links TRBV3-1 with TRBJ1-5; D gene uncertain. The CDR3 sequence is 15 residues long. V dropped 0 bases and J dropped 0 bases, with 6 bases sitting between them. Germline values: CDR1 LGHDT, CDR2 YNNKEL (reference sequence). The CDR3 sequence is CASSQDFSSNQPQHF. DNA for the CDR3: TGTGCCAGCAGCCAAGATTTTTCTAGCAATCAGCCCCAGCATTTT.

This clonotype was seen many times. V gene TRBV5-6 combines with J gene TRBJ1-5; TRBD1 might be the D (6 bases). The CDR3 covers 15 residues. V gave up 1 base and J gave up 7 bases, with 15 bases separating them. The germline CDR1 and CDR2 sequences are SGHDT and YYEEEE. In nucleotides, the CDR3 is TGTGCCAGCAGCTTGTCGGGACACCGGGCGCAGCCCCAGCATTTT. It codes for CASSLSGHRAQPQHF.